These 5 T cell receptor beta chains came from one sample sequenced in a study of blood T cells in healthy people across ages. A second 7 to 11 cycle PCR used barcoded and J-beta primers. Each CDR3 protein is one row after TCRdb ran MiXCR on the 5' RACE reads. The data contain 650,000 to 800,000 distinct CDR3 sequences, approximately 44% of them singletons. The sequenced sample consisted of blood. The receptors here all came from a man aged 55 to 70 in good health.

This clonotype was found once. The chain employs TRBV6-5 and TRBJ1-2, with 7 bases aligning to TRBD1. The germline V gene has CDR1 MNHEY and CDR2 SVGAGI. The CDR3 contains 14 residues. J gave up 5 bases and V 2 bases, and 5 bases lay outside the gene matches. CDR3 residues: CASSYLRQGYGYTF. Here the CDR3 DNA reads TGTGCCAGCAGTTACCTAAGACAGGGTTATGGCTACACCTTC.

This clonotype was seen only a few times. The chain is built from TRBV10-3 and TRBJ2-1; possible D gene TRBD2, 6 bases. V was shortened by 1 base and J by 3 bases, with 13 bases between the two germline ends. The germline CDR1 and CDR2 sequences are ENHRY and SYGVKD. CDR3 length equals 16 residues. The CDR3 nucleotides read TGTGCCATCAGTGAGTGGAGGGTACAGGACTACAATGAGCAGTTCTTC. Translated: CAISEWRVQDYNEQFF.

Many counts were recorded for this clonotype. The chain joins TRBV7-2 to TRBJ1-5; no reliable D call. V dropped 6 bases and J dropped 4 bases, with 7 bases sitting between them. This CDR3 region has 12 residues. Germline V gene lookup returns CDR1 SGHTA and CDR2 FQGNSA. CDR3 protein: CASSFPNQPQHF. CDR3 bases: TGTGCCAGCAGTTTCCCTAATCAGCCCCAGCATTTT.

V gene TRBV15 combines with J gene TRBJ1-6; the match to TRBD1 covers 7 bases. The trim removed 5 bases at V and 7 bases at J, leaving 2 bases unmatched. The CDR3 runs 13 residues. Germline loops: CDR1 LNHNV, CDR2 YYDKDF (reference sequence). This CDR3 reads CATSGTENSPLHF. For the CDR3, the DNA is TGTGCCACCAGCGGGACAGAAAATTCACCCCTCCACTTT.

V gene TRBV3-1 combines with J gene TRBJ2-6, with D perhaps assigned TRBD1 or TRBD2 (5 bases each). Trimming left V 2 bases short and J 0 bases short, with 11 bases between. The CDR3 sequence is 17 residues long. Germline values: CDR1 LGHDT, CDR2 YNNKEL (reference sequence). The CDR3 DNA reads as TGTGCCAGCAGCCAACGGGACCACCACTCTGGGGCCAACGTCCTGACTTTC. This translates into CASSQRDHHSGANVLTF.